This T cell receptor beta chain was sequenced during a study of CD8+ T cells in alopecia areata. The wider study: Tofacitinib administration to treated patients was oral, at 5 to 10 mg twice daily. Study observations and caveats: Lesional scalp displayed greater clonality than normal scalp, most notably in alopecia totalis/universalis.

Germline V CDR1 and CDR2: SGDLS, YYNGEE. This CDR3 has 21 residues. The ends lost 0 bases at V and 0 bases at J; junction bases unmatched: 10. Alopecia areata patients provided lesional scalp punch biopsies and peripheral blood, both collected for the study. After isolation, RNA underwent reverse transcription to generate cDNA as the sequencing template. Sequencing used immunoSEQ multiplex PCR; TCRdb keeps in-frame clones, though not all of them. The sample consists of about 190,000 clones, about 63% of them appearing once. About this clone itself: The antigen is undetermined.

The chain carries TRBV9 and TRBJ2-3; 16 bases line up with TRBD2. This clonotype was sampled from a human donor with alopecia areata. The material was CD4+ T cells sorted from blood, obtained at week 0. The CDR3 nucleotides read TGTGCCAGCAGCGTAGACCCCGGGACTAGCGGGGGGGCAAGGAGCACAGATACGCAGTATTTT. Its protein product is CASSVDPGTSGGARSTDTQYF.